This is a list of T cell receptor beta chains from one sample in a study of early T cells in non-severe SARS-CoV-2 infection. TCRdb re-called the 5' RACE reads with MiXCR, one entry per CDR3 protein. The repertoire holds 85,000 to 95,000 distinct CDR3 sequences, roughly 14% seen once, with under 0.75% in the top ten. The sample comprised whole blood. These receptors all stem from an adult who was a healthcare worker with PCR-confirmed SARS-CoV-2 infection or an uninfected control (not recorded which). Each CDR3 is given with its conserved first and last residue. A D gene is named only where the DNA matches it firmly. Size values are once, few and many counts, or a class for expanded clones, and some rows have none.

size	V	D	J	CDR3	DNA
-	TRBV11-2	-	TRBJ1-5	CASSLGSGGGNQPQHF	TGTGCCAGCAGCTTAGGTTCCGGGGGCGGCAATCAGCCCCAGCATTTT
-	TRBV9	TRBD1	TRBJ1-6	CASSVDRGNSPLHF	TGTGCCAGCAGCGTCGACAGGGGCAATTCACCCCTCCACTTT
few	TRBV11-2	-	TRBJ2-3	CASSLVVLVGDTQYF	TGTGCCAGCAGCTTAGTCGTATTGGTTGGGGATACGCAGTATTTT
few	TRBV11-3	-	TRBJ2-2	CASSLEIGRELFF	TGTGCCAGCAGCTTAGAAATCGGCCGGGAGCTGTTTTTT
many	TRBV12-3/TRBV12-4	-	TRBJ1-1	CATRGWYMNTEAFF	TGTGCCACCCGAGGGTGGTACATGAACACTGAAGCTTTCTTT
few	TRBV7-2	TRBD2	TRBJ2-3	CASREGLAFDTQYF	TGTGCCAGCCGCGAGGGACTAGCGTTTGATACGCAGTATTTT
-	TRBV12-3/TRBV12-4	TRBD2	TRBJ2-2	CASSLGGGAQRTGELFF	TGTGCCAGCAGTTTAGGCGGGGGGGCCCAAAGGACCGGGGAGCTGTTTTTT
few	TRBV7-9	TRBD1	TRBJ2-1	CASSLGTGGRRPVMWEQFF	TGTGCCAGCAGCTTAGGGACAGGGGGACGGCGTCCAGTTATGTGGGAGCAGTTCTTC
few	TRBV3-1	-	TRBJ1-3	CASSPRQGIIRNTIYF	TGTGCCAGCAGCCCGCGGCAAGGTATTATACGAAACACCATATATTTT
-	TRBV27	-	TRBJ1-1	CASSLSFKRPPMEAFF	TGTGCCAGCAGTTTATCGTTTAAACGGCCCCCCATGGAAGCTTTCTTT
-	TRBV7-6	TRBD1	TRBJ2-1	CASSPVKTGVSYNEQFF	TGTGCCAGCAGCCCAGTGAAAACAGGGGTGTCCTACAATGAGCAGTTCTTC
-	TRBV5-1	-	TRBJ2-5	CASRWGEETQYF	TGCGCCAGCAGGTGGGGTGAAGAGACCCAGTACTTC
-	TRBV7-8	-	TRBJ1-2	CASSLGETYGYTF	TGTGCCAGCAGCTTAGGAGAAACCTATGGCTACACCTTC
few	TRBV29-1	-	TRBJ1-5	CSVEEGGQPQHF	TGCAGCGTTGAAGAAGGCGGTCAGCCCCAGCATTTT
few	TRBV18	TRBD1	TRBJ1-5	CASSSDRGDSSNQPQHF	TGTGCCAGCTCATCCGACAGGGGCGATTCTAGCAATCAGCCCCAGCATTTT
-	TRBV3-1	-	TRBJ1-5	CASSQTGINQPQHF	TGTGCCAGCAGCCAAACCGGCATAAATCAGCCCCAGCATTTT
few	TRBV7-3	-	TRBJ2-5	CASSLGRGIQETQYF	TGTGCCAGCAGCTTAGGTCGGGGCATCCAAGAGACCCAGTACTTC
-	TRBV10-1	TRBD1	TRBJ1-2	CASSEDRGSYTF	TGCGCCAGCAGTGAGGACAGGGGAAGCTACACCTTC
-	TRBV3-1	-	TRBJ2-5	CASSQRAKSYQETQYF	TGTGCCAGCAGCCAGAGGGCCAAGTCCTATCAAGAGACCCAGTACTTC
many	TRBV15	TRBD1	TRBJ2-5	CATSSQPTRGRETQYF	TGTGCCACCAGCAGCCAGCCCACCAGGGGGCGGGAGACCCAGTACTTC
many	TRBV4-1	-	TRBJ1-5	CASSQDYGDGNQPQHF	TGCGCCAGCAGCCAAGATTACGGGGATGGCAATCAGCCCCAGCATTTT
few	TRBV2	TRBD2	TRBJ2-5	CASSEITWGGNQETQYF	TGTGCCAGCAGTGAGATTACGTGGGGGGGTAACCAAGAGACCCAGTACTTC
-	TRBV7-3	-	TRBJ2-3	CASSLTSVDTDTQYF	TGTGCCAGCAGCTTAACCTCTGTGGACACAGATACGCAGTATTTT
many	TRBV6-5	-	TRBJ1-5	CASSYVGGGPQHF	TGTGCCAGCAGTTATGTGGGGGGCGGGCCCCAGCATTTT
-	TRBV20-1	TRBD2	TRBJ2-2	CSARGLAGVNTGELFF	TGCAGTGCTAGGGGACTAGCGGGGGTGAACACCGGGGAGCTGTTTTTT
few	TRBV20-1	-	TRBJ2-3	CSASLTDTQYF	TGCAGTGCTAGTTTAACAGATACGCAGTATTTT
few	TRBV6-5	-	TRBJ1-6	CASSYGRERNSPLHF	TGTGCCAGCAGTTACGGCAGGGAGAGGAATTCACCCCTCCACTTT
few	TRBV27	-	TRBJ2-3	CASSLLPPGLTSTDTQYF	TGTGCCAGCAGTTTACTACCTCCGGGACTCACTAGCACAGATACGCAGTATTTT
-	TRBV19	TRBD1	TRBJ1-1	CASRLQGSTEAFF	TGTGCCAGTAGGCTACAGGGGAGCACTGAAGCTTTCTTT
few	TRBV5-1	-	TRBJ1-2	CASSFSVQLGYTF	TGCGCCAGCAGCTTTTCTGTCCAGCTTGGCTACACCTTC
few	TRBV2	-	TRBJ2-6	CASSQMTQSSGANVLTF	TGTGCCAGCAGTCAAATGACACAGAGCTCTGGGGCCAACGTCCTGACTTTC
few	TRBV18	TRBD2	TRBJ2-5	CASSPGLAGLETQYF	TGTGCCAGCTCACCGGGACTAGCGGGTTTAGAGACCCAGTACTTC
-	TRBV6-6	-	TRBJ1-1	CASSYNSRDTEALF	TGTGCCAGCAGTTACAACTCCAGGGACACTGAAGCTTTGTTT
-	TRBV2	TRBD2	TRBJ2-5	CASSGLAGMEETQYF	TGTGCCAGCAGTGGACTAGCTGGGATGGAAGAGACCCAGTACTTC
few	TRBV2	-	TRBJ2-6	CASRPDSSGANVLTF	TGTGCCAGCAGGCCAGACAGCTCTGGGGCCAACGTCCTGACTTTC
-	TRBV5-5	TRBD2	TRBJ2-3	CANPSGGPASDTQYF	TGTGCAAACCCTAGCGGGGGCCCGGCATCAGATACGCAGTATTTT
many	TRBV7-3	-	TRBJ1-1	CASSLTQGGTEAFF	TGTGCCAGCAGCTTAACACAGGGAGGGACTGAAGCTTTCTTT
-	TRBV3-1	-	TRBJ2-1	CASSQEGSPNEQFF	TGTGCCAGCAGCCAAGAGGGCTCCCCTAATGAGCAGTTCTTC
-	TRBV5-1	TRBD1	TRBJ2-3	CASSFGQGFTDTQYF	TGCGCCAGCAGCTTTGGACAGGGCTTCACAGATACGCAGTATTTT
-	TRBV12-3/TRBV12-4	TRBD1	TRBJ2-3	CASSPQGGPTDTQYF	TGTGCCAGCAGTCCACAGGGGGGCCCCACAGATACGCAGTATTTT
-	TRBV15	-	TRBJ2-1	CATSRDRADEQFF	TGTGCCACCAGCAGAGATCGGGCGGATGAGCAGTTCTTC
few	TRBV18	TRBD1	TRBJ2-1	CASSPRTGGPNEQFF	TGTGCCAGCTCGCCGCGGACAGGGGGCCCCAATGAGCAGTTCTTC
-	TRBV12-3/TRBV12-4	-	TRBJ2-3	CASSTVLADTQYF	TGTGCCAGCAGTACGGTACTAGCCGATACGCAGTATTTT
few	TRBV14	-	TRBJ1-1	CASSSRDIWTEAFF	TGTGCCAGCAGCTCTAGGGACATATGGACTGAAGCTTTCTTT
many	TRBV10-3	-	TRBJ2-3	CAISSTDTQYF	TGTGCCATTTCTAGCACAGATACGCAGTATTTT
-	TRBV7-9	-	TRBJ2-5	CASSLALENQETQYF	TGTGCCAGCAGCCTTGCCCTCGAGAACCAAGAGACCCAGTACTTC
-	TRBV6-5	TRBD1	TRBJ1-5	CASSSTGSNQPQHF	TGTGCCAGCAGTTCGACAGGGAGCAATCAGCCCCAGCATTTT
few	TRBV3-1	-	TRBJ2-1	CASSQDRAREFF	TGTGCCAGCAGCCAAGACAGGGCCAGGGAGTTCTTC
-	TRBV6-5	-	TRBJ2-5	CASSPRPQGYETQYF	TGTGCCAGCAGTCCCCGCCCCCAGGGGTACGAGACCCAGTACTTC